This is a list of T cell receptor beta chains from one sample in a study of identical twins. MiXCR, applied by TCRdb to the 5' RACE reads, yields one record per CDR3 protein. The profile shows about 470,000 distinct CDR3 sequences, roughly 24% of them singletons. These data also formed part of another study, on T cells expressing NK-cell markers.

Source material: CD4+ T cells sorted from blood. These receptors came from a woman under 30 in good health. The CDR3 runs from the conserved cysteine through the conserved F or W. D genes are given only for firm matches. Size values are once, few and many counts, or a class for expanded clones, and some rows have none.

d_gene	abundance	j_gene	v_gene	CDR3aa	CDR3nt
NA	few	TRBJ2-7	TRBV5-1	CASSFKGSYEQYF	TGCGCCAGCAGCTTCAAGGGCTCCTACGAGCAGTACTTC
TRBD2	NA	TRBJ2-1	TRBV9	CASSVRERGSNEQFF	TGTGCCAGCAGCGTAAGGGAGCGGGGGTCAAATGAGCAGTTCTTC
NA	few	TRBJ2-3	TRBV20-1	CTAGTPSTDTQYF	TGCACTGCAGGGACTCCTAGCACAGATACGCAGTATTTT
NA	NA	TRBJ1-5	TRBV18	CASSPPGQSSNQPQHF	TGTGCCAGCTCACCACCAGGACAGTCTAGCAATCAGCCCCAGCATTTT
NA	NA	TRBJ2-6	TRBV12-3/TRBV12-4	CASSRQRIGSGANVLTF	TGTGCCAGCAGTAGGCAGCGAATAGGCTCTGGGGCCAACGTCCTGACTTTC
NA	few	TRBJ1-1	TRBV30	CAWTELRTEAFF	TGTGCCTGGACGGAGCTTAGGACTGAAGCTTTCTTT
TRBD2	many	TRBJ2-3	TRBV12-3/TRBV12-4	CASSSSGGADTQYF	TGTGCCAGCAGTTCTAGCGGGGGTGCCGATACGCAGTATTTT
TRBD2	NA	TRBJ2-1	TRBV20-1	CSARDGTSVEQFF	TGCAGTGCTAGAGATGGGACTAGCGTGGAGCAGTTCTTC
TRBD2	few	TRBJ2-5	TRBV7-9	CASSLGTGGPGETQYF	TGTGCCAGCAGCTTAGGAACGGGAGGGCCCGGAGAGACCCAGTACTTC
NA	few	TRBJ1-1	TRBV5-1	CASSLSSTEAFF	TGCGCCAGCAGTTTGAGCAGCACGGAGGCTTTCTTT
TRBD2	NA	TRBJ2-7	TRBV12-3/TRBV12-4	CASSRRAGAWEQYF	TGTGCCAGCAGCAGGAGAGCGGGAGCTTGGGAGCAGTACTTC
TRBD1	NA	TRBJ2-6	TRBV28	CASGVIRTGFVLTF	TGTGCCAGCGGGGTTATAAGGACAGGTTTCGTCCTGACTTTC
NA	NA	TRBJ2-1	TRBV7-2	CASSRKSGRSSYNEQFF	TGTGCCAGCAGCAGGAAGAGCGGGCGGAGCTCCTACAATGAGCAGTTCTTC
TRBD1	many	TRBJ1-2	TRBV5-1	CASSPGTGSYGYTF	TGCGCCAGCAGCCCGGGGACAGGGTCTTATGGCTACACCTTC
NA	NA	TRBJ2-3	TRBV6-8	CASGPDTQYF	TGTGCCAGCGGTCCGGATACGCAGTATTTT
NA	NA	TRBJ2-7	TRBV7-6	CASSSQAGQGSNEQYF	TGTGCCAGCAGCTCTCAGGCCGGACAAGGGTCGAACGAGCAGTACTTC
NA	NA	TRBJ2-3	TRBV9	CASSVVGGRTDTQYF	TGTGCCAGCAGCGTAGTAGGCGGGCGCACAGATACGCAGTATTTT
TRBD1	few	TRBJ2-3	TRBV9	CASSDRGDGTDTQYF	TGTGCCAGCAGCGACAGGGGTGATGGGACAGATACGCAGTATTTT
TRBD1	NA	TRBJ1-5	TRBV7-9	CASSRITGDSNQPQHF	TGTGCCAGCAGCCGTATTACAGGGGATAGCAATCAGCCCCAGCATTTT
TRBD1	few	TRBJ2-2	TRBV4-3	CASSQTGGTGELFF	TGCGCCAGCAGCCAAACAGGGGGTACCGGGGAGCTGTTTTTT
NA	few	TRBJ2-1	TRBV11-2	CASSSGTRVNEQFF	TGTGCCAGCAGCTCCGGGACCAGGGTCAATGAGCAGTTCTTC
TRBD2	few	TRBJ2-2	TRBV6-1	CASSGLAGGEGELFF	TGTGCCAGCAGTGGACTAGCGGGAGGAGAAGGGGAGCTGTTTTTT
NA	NA	TRBJ1-1	TRBV6-2/TRBV6-3	CASSYSAGRQGYLNTEAFF	TGTGCCAGCAGTTACTCCGCAGGGCGGCAGGGCTACTTGAACACTGAAGCTTTCTTT
NA	few	TRBJ2-2	TRBV11-2	CASSRRGVTGELFF	TGTGCCAGCTCCCGAAGGGGCGTCACCGGGGAGCTGTTTTTT
NA	NA	TRBJ1-2	TRBV5-1	CASDRHPANYGYTF	TGCGCCAGCGACAGACACCCAGCTAACTATGGCTACACCTTC
NA	NA	TRBJ2-7	TRBV15	CATSRDHEQYF	TGTGCCACCAGCAGAGACCACGAGCAGTACTTC
NA	NA	TRBJ2-1	TRBV12-3/TRBV12-4	CASSSGGGAMGYPYNEQFF	TGTGCCAGCAGCTCCGGGGGCGGGGCAATGGGCTACCCCTACAATGAGCAGTTCTTC
NA	few	TRBJ2-5	TRBV12-5	CASGFAGLKTQYF	TGTGCTAGTGGTTTCGCAGGTTTGAAGACCCAGTACTTC
TRBD1	NA	TRBJ2-3	TRBV5-1	CASSFREQGFGTDTQYF	TGCGCCAGCAGCTTCCGGGAACAGGGGTTTGGCACAGATACGCAGTATTTT
NA	NA	TRBJ2-6	TRBV20-1	CSARDDFGPRSGANVLTF	TGCAGTGCTAGAGATGACTTTGGACCGCGATCTGGGGCCAACGTCCTGACTTTC
NA	NA	TRBJ1-2	TRBV7-9	CASSTDSDNYGYTF	TGTGCCAGCAGCACGGACAGTGACAACTATGGCTACACCTTC
NA	NA	TRBJ2-2	TRBV15	CATSMPFGGGELFF	TGTGCCACCAGCATGCCCTTTGGTGGCGGGGAGCTGTTTTTT
NA	NA	TRBJ1-2	TRBV15	CATSRDSGRYTF	TGTGCCACCAGCAGAGATTCGGGACGCTACACCTTC
TRBD2	NA	TRBJ2-3	TRBV5-5	CASSLGPAGGQVDTQYF	TGTGCCAGCAGCTTGGGTCCAGCGGGGGGCCAGGTGGATACGCAGTATTTT
TRBD1	NA	TRBJ2-7	TRBV18	CASSPEQGASGEQYF	TGTGCCAGCTCACCAGAACAGGGGGCTAGTGGCGAGCAGTACTTC
NA	few	TRBJ2-1	TRBV20-1	CSAEYNEQFF	TGCAGTGCCGAGTACAATGAGCAGTTCTTC
NA	NA	TRBJ1-1	TRBV12-3/TRBV12-4	CASKVRENTEAFF	TGTGCCAGCAAGGTCCGGGAGAACACTGAAGCTTTCTTT
TRBD2	once	TRBJ2-1	TRBV7-6	CASSQGLAGGSYNEQFF	TGTGCCAGCAGCCAGGGACTAGCGGGGGGTTCCTACAATGAGCAGTTCTTC
TRBD2	NA	TRBJ2-1	TRBV20-1	CSASGTSGAANNEQFF	TGCAGTGCTAGTGGGACTAGCGGGGCTGCCAACAATGAGCAGTTCTTC
TRBD1	NA	TRBJ1-3	TRBV12-3/TRBV12-4	CASSQTGAGNTIYF	TGTGCCAGCAGCCAAACAGGGGCGGGAAACACCATATATTTT
TRBD2	few	TRBJ2-5	TRBV10-3	CAIKGSTSGGDGETQYF	TGTGCCATCAAAGGTTCGACTAGCGGGGGGGATGGGGAGACCCAGTACTTC
TRBD2	NA	TRBJ2-1	TRBV5-1	CASSLGTSSKSYNEQFF	TGCGCCAGCAGCTTGGGGACTAGCTCCAAATCCTACAATGAGCAGTTCTTC
TRBD1	NA	TRBJ2-2	TRBV12-3/TRBV12-4	CASTGRGLSTGELFF	TGTGCCAGCACCGGAAGGGGGCTCAGCACCGGGGAGCTGTTTTTT
NA	few	TRBJ1-2	TRBV5-1	CASSFENYGYTF	TGCGCCAGCAGCTTTGAGAACTATGGCTACACCTTC
NA	NA	TRBJ2-2	TRBV20-1	CSAPGSLAGTGELFF	TGCAGTGCCCCCGGAAGTCTAGCAGGAACCGGGGAGCTGTTTTTT
NA	NA	TRBJ2-5	TRBV7-9	CASSPTLTGMGAQYF	TGTGCCAGCTCCCCCACTCTAACAGGGATGGGGGCCCAGTACTTC
NA	few	TRBJ1-1	TRBV7-2	CASSSTRDTEAFF	TGTGCCAGCAGCTCCACGAGGGACACTGAAGCTTTCTTT
TRBD1	few	TRBJ2-2	TRBV11-2	CASSTRTGFTGELFF	TGTGCCAGCAGCACTCGGACAGGGTTCACCGGGGAGCTGTTTTTT
NA	NA	TRBJ2-7	TRBV7-2	CASSIDSSALREQYF	TGTGCCAGCAGCATAGACAGTAGCGCCCTTAGGGAGCAGTACTTC
TRBD1	NA	TRBJ2-7	TRBV20-1	CSVLSRGIGEQYF	TGCAGTGTTTTAAGCAGGGGGATAGGCGAGCAGTACTTC
NA	NA	TRBJ1-2	TRBV12-3/TRBV12-4	CASRHTGSGAGYTF	TGTGCCAGCAGACATACAGGGTCGGGAGCTGGCTACACCTTC
TRBD1	NA	TRBJ1-1	TRBV20-1	CSARSWDSNTEAFF	TGCAGTGCTAGGTCCTGGGACAGCAACACTGAAGCTTTCTTT
TRBD2	few	TRBJ2-4	TRBV11-1	CASSPVRSGRGSKNIQYF	TGTGCCAGCAGCCCCGTTAGGAGCGGGAGAGGGTCCAAAAACATTCAGTACTTC